This TCR beta chain emerged from a study of blood T cell repertoires in COVID-19. Germline V gene lookup returns CDR1 DFQATT and CDR2 SNEGSKA (reference sequence). This CDR3 contains 11 residues. V shed 5 bases and J shed 7 bases, with 10 bases lying between them. Per the authors' pipeline: Using reference gene primer amplification, nucleated cell counts were estimated. Using immunoSEQ multiplex PCR, the repertoire was profiled, and TCRdb retains in-frame clones only, with some absent. V and J calls and clone size are given by that table; D and trimming were obtained from the DNA. The sample lists some 52,000 clones; 90% were seen once.

Sequencing input: peripheral blood. This sequence originates from a human donor in a cohort sampled during active COVID-19. The chain has TRBV20-1 and TRBJ2-3, with D perhaps TRBD1 (5 bases). The DNA for the CDR3 is TGCAGTGCTGCACAGGAGAATACGCAGTATTTT. Translation: CSAAQENTQYF.